This is a list of T cell receptor beta chains from one sample in a study of T-cell reconstitution after alpha-beta-depleted transplantation in children. TCRdb used MiXCR to reprocess the PCR reads, holding one entry per CDR3 protein. The data contain a few hundred thousand distinct CDR3 sequences, approximately 10% of them singletons. The sample consisted of PBMCs from the stem cell graft donor, taken from the stem cell graft. Receptors originate from a human donor who donated a stem cell graft to a child with acute lymphoblastic leukemia. The CDR3 runs from the conserved cysteine through the conserved F or W. Fields, in order: J gene, clone size, V gene, D gene, CDR3 protein, CDR3 DNA. The D gene is left open where the match is weak. Only some rows state a clone size, as once, few, many or a class for expanded clones.

TRBJ1-2 few TRBV12-3/TRBV12-4 NA CASSPPGGFGYTF TGTGCCAGCAGTCCCCCGGGCGGGTTCGGCTACACCTTC
TRBJ2-7 NA TRBV6-2/TRBV6-3 NA CASSFSNAEQYF TGTGCCAGCAGTTTCTCGAATGCAGAGCAGTACTTC
TRBJ2-7 many TRBV7-2 NA CASSLVKGNEQYF TGTGCCAGCAGCTTAGTTAAAGGAAACGAGCAGTACTTC
TRBJ2-7 few TRBV7-9 NA CASSSGAYYEQYF TGTGCCAGCAGCTCCGGGGCATACTACGAGCAGTACTTC
TRBJ2-2 many TRBV10-3 NA CAISEPIHGGARTGELFF TGTGCCATCAGTGAGCCCATTCATGGGGGGGCGAGGACCGGGGAGCTGTTTTTT
TRBJ1-1 NA TRBV30 NA CAWGRGSEAFF TGTGCCTGGGGGCGAGGCAGTGAAGCTTTCTTT
TRBJ2-7 NA TRBV27 TRBD2 CASSWASGSSYEQYF TGTGCCAGCAGTTGGGCTAGCGGGAGCTCCTACGAGCAGTACTTC
TRBJ2-6 many TRBV5-6 NA CASSSGLLSGANVLTF TGTGCCAGCAGCAGTGGACTTCTCTCTGGGGCCAACGTCCTGACTTTC
TRBJ2-1 NA TRBV20-1 TRBD2 CSARDPAGVMDEQFF TGCAGTGCTAGAGATCCAGCGGGAGTGATGGATGAGCAGTTCTTC
TRBJ1-5 few TRBV28 TRBD1 CASGTGHQPQHF TGTGCCAGCGGGACAGGCCATCAGCCCCAGCATTTT
TRBJ2-1 few TRBV12-3/TRBV12-4 TRBD2 CAIRMAGGPNEQFF TGTGCCATTCGGATGGCGGGAGGGCCAAATGAGCAGTTCTTC
TRBJ2-1 NA TRBV11-2 NA CASSARGPTQSQQFF TGTGCCAGCAGCGCCCGAGGGCCTACCCAGAGTCAGCAGTTCTTC
TRBJ1-5 NA TRBV7-2 TRBD1 CASSPDRDHQPQHF TGTGCCAGCAGCCCCGACAGGGATCATCAGCCCCAGCATTTT
TRBJ1-3 NA TRBV7-8 NA CASSLGARTSGNTIYF TGTGCCAGCAGCCTGGGTGCGAGGACCTCTGGAAACACCATATATTTT
TRBJ2-7 few TRBV3-1 TRBD2 CASSQYGTSAAYEQYF TGTGCCAGCAGCCAATATGGGACTAGCGCCGCCTACGAGCAGTACTTC
TRBJ1-5 NA TRBV7-2 NA CASSSSTRNQPQHF TGTGCCAGCAGCTCCTCGACACGCAATCAGCCCCAGCATTTT
TRBJ1-5 NA TRBV4-2 TRBD1 CASSQDNRGNQPQHF TGTGCCAGCAGCCAAGATAACAGGGGGAATCAGCCCCAGCATTTT
TRBJ2-2 NA TRBV29-1 TRBD2 CSVEGGGFLNTGELFF TGCAGCGTTGAGGGGGGAGGGTTCTTGAACACCGGGGAGCTGTTTTTT
TRBJ2-7 few TRBV4-3 TRBD2 CASSLTSGGTYEQYF TGCGCCAGCAGCCTGACTAGCGGAGGAACCTACGAGCAGTACTTC
TRBJ2-7 NA TRBV27 NA CASTGTTAYEQYF TGTGCCAGCACCGGGACAACTGCCTACGAGCAGTACTTC
TRBJ2-3 NA TRBV4-1 NA CASSKRPLRADTQYF TGCGCCAGCAGCAAGCGGCCGCTTCGCGCAGATACGCAGTATTTT
TRBJ2-5 few TRBV12-5 NA CASGLVSDPWTQYF TGTGCTAGTGGTTTGGTATCGGACCCGTGGACCCAGTACTTC
TRBJ2-7 few TRBV5-6 NA CASSLALKGEQYF TGTGCCAGCAGCTTGGCCTTAAAGGGCGAGCAGTACTTC
TRBJ1-4 NA TRBV20-1 TRBD1 CSAAGQSLFF TGCAGTGCTGCGGGACAGTCACTGTTTTTT
TRBJ1-4 NA TRBV12-3/TRBV12-4 NA CASSSGIRYEKLFF TGTGCCAGCAGCTCAGGGATTCGGTACGAAAAACTGTTTTTT
TRBJ2-1 NA TRBV7-9 TRBD2 CASSPTGGSAYNEQFF TGTGCCAGCAGCCCCACGGGGGGTAGCGCTTACAATGAGCAGTTCTTC
TRBJ2-1 many TRBV7-2 NA CASSLAGVYNEQFF TGTGCCAGCAGCTTAGCGGGAGTCTACAATGAGCAGTTCTTC
TRBJ2-1 many TRBV6-2/TRBV6-3 TRBD2 CASRPTGTSVYNEQFF TGTGCCAGCAGACCAACAGGGACTAGCGTATACAATGAGCAGTTCTTC
TRBJ2-1 NA TRBV29-1 NA CSVESVSHNEQFF TGCAGCGTTGAATCGGTCAGCCACAATGAGCAGTTCTTC
TRBJ2-1 many TRBV2 NA CASSDLGEDEQFF TGTGCCAGCAGTGATTTAGGTGAGGATGAGCAGTTCTTC
TRBJ2-1 many TRBV28 TRBD1 CASIPGQGTANEQFF TGTGCCAGCATCCCAGGACAGGGTACGGCGAATGAGCAGTTCTTC
TRBJ2-1 NA TRBV14 NA CASSLPGNFYEQFF TGTGCCAGCAGCCTCCCAGGGAATTTCTATGAGCAGTTCTTC
TRBJ2-3 few TRBV18 NA CASWAGPTDTQYF TGTGCCAGCTGGGCGGGCCCCACAGATACGCAGTATTTT
TRBJ2-5 many TRBV6-5 TRBD1 CASSSGTVEETQYF TGTGCCAGCAGTTCGGGGACAGTCGAAGAGACCCAGTACTTC
TRBJ2-1 NA TRBV5-1 NA CASSSTGGNRGDEQFF TGCGCCAGCAGCTCCACCGGGGGCAACAGGGGCGATGAGCAGTTCTTC
TRBJ1-6 few TRBV20-1 NA CSARPSGTITSPLHF TGCAGTGCTAGACCTAGTGGAACAATCACTTCACCCCTCCACTTT
TRBJ2-1 NA TRBV20-1 NA CSARAPPPPTNEQFF TGCAGTGCTAGAGCCCCCCCGCCCCCTACCAATGAGCAGTTCTTC
TRBJ2-7 few TRBV27 NA CASSHSLYEQYF TGTGCCAGCAGCCACAGCCTCTACGAGCAGTACTTC
TRBJ2-3 NA TRBV9 TRBD2 CASSVTVAGGTDTQYF TGTGCCAGCAGCGTAACGGTAGCGGGAGGGACAGATACGCAGTATTTT
TRBJ1-4 few TRBV28 TRBD1 CASSYGQGYGTNEKLFF TGTGCCAGCAGTTATGGACAGGGGTACGGGACTAATGAAAAACTGTTTTTT
TRBJ2-1 NA TRBV29-1 NA CSVEGQGSYNEQFF TGCAGCGTTGAAGGGCAGGGTAGCTACAATGAGCAGTTCTTC
TRBJ2-3 NA TRBV15 TRBD2 CATSRVGGSLTDTQYF TGTGCCACCAGCAGAGTCGGCGGGAGCCTCACAGATACGCAGTATTTT
TRBJ2-4 NA TRBV20-1 NA CSASVSSQGNIQYF TGCAGTGCTAGTGTGTCGAGCCAGGGAAACATTCAGTACTTC
TRBJ2-1 many TRBV11-2 TRBD2 CASSLSGRGNEQFF TGTGCCAGCAGCCTTAGCGGGAGGGGCAATGAGCAGTTCTTC
TRBJ2-7 NA TRBV19 NA CASSVIFQSSYEQYF TGTGCCAGTAGTGTAATCTTCCAGAGCTCCTACGAGCAGTACTTC